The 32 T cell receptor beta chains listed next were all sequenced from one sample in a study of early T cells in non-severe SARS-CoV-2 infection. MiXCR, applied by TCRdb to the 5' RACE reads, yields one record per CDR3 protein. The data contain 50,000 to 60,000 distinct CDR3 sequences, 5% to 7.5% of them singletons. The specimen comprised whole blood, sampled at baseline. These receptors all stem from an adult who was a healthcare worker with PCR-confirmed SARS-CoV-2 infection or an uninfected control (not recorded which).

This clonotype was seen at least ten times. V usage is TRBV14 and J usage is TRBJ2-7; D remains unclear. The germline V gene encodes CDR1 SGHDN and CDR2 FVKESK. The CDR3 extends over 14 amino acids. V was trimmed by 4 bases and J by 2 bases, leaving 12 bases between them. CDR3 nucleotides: TGTGCCAGCAGCCGGTCGTGGGGTGCCTACGAGCAGTACTTC. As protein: CASSRSWGAYEQYF.

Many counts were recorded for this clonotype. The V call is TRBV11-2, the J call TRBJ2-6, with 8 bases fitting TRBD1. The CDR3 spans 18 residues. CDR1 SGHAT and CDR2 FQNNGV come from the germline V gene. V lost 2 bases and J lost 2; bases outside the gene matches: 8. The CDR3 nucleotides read TGTGCCAGCAGCTTATCGGGGCAGGGGGCGCCTGGGGCCAACGTCCTGACTTTC. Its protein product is CASSLSGQGAPGANVLTF.

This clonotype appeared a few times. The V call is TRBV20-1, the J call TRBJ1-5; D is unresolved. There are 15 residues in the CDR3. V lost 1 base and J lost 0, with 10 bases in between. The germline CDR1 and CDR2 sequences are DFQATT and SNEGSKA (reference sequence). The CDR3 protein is CSARAEDYSNQPQHF. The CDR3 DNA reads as TGCAGTGCTAGAGCAGAAGATTATAGCAATCAGCCCCAGCATTTT.

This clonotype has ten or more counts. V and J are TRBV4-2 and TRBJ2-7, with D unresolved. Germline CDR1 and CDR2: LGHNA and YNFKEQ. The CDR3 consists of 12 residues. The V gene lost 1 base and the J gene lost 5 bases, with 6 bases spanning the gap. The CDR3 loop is CASSQVVHEQYF. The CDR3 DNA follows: TGTGCCAGCAGCCAAGTGGTCCACGAGCAGTACTTC.

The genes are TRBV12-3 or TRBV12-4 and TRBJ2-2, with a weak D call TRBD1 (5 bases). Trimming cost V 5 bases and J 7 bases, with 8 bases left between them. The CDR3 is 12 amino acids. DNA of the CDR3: TGTGCCAGCAGTCAGGGCGACGGGGAGCTGTTTTTT. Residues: CASSQGDGELFF.

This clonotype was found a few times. The chain's CDR3 is CASSQFVGAETQYF. CDR3 coding DNA: TGTGCCAGCAGCCAATTTGTTGGGGCGGAGACCCAGTACTTC. The chain uses TRBV4-2 and TRBJ2-5, with TRBD1 as a possible D gene (5 bases). V lost 2 bases, J lost 5 bases, and 12 bases lay in between. The CDR3 consists of 14 residues. Germline CDR1 reads LGHNA; CDR2 reads YNFKEQ.

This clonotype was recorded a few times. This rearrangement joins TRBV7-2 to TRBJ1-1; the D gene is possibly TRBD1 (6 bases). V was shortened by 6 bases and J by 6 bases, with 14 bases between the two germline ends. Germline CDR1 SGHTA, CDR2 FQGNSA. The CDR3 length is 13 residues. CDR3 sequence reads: CASRYTGTPEAFF. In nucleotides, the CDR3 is TGTGCCAGCAGATACACAGGGACCCCTGAAGCTTTCTTT.

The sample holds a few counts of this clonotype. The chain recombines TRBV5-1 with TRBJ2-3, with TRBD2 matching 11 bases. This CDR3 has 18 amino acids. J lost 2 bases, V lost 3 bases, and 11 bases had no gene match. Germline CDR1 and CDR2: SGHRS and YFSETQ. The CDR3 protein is CASSWGPTSGDLTDTQYF. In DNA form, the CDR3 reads TGCGCCAGCAGCTGGGGGCCGACTAGCGGGGACCTCACAGATACGCAGTATTTT. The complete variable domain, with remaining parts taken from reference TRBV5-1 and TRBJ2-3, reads KAGVTQTPRYLIKTRGQQVTLSCSPISGHRSVSWYQQTPGQGLQFLFEYFSETQRNKGNFPGRFSGRQFSNSRSEMNVSTLELGDSALYLCASSWGPTSGDLTDTQYFGPGTRLTVL.

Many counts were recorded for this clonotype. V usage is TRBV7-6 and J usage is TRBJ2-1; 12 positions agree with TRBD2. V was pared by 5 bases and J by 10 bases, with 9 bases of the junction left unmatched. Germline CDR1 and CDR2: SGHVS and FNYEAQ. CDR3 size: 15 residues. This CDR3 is CASSRRTSGDGEQFF. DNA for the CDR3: TGTGCCAGCAGCCGAAGGACTAGCGGGGATGGAGAGCAGTTCTTC. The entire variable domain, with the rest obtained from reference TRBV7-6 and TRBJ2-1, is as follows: GAGVSQSPRYKVTKRGQDVALRCDPISGHVSLYWYRQALGQGPEFLTYFNYEAQQDKSGLPNDRFSAERPEGSISTLTIQRTEQRDSAMYRCASSRRTSGDGEQFFGPGTRLTVL.

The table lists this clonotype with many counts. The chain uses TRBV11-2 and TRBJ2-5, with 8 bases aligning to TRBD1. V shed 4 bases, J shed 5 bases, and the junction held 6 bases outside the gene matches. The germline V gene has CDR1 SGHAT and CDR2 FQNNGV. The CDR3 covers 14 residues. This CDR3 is CASSSRTGRETQYF. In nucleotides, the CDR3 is TGTGCCAGCAGCTCCCGGACAGGGCGGGAGACCCAGTACTTC.

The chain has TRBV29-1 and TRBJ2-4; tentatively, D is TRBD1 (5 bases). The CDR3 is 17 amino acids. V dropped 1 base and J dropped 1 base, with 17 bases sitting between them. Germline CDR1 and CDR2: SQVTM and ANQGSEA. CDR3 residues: CSVEGRVQGDAKNIQYF. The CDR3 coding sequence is TGCAGCGTTGAAGGTCGGGTACAAGGGGATGCCAAAAACATTCAGTACTTC.

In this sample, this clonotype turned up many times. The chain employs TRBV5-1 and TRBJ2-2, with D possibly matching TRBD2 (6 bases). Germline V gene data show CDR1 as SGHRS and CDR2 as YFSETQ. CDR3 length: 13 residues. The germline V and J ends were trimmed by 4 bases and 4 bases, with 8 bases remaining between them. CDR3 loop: CASSRGATGELFF. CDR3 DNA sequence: TGCGCCAGCAGCCGCGGGGCCACCGGGGAGCTGTTTTTT.

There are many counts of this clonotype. The CDR3 loop reads CASSPRWGDQETQYF. In nucleotides, the CDR3 is TGTGCCAGCAGCCCGAGGTGGGGTGACCAAGAGACCCAGTACTTC. The rearrangement links TRBV7-9 to TRBJ2-5; no reliable D call. The CDR3 is made up of 15 amino acids. Trimming took 5 bases from V and 0 from J, leaving 13 bases between them. The germline gives CDR1 SEHNR, CDR2 FQNEAQ (reference sequence).

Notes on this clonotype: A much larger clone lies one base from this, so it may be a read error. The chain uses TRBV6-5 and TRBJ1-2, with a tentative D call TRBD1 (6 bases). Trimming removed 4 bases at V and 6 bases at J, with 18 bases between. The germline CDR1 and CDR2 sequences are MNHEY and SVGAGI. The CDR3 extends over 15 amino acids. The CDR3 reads CASSSTVDSPHGYTF. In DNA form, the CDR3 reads TGTGCCAGCAGTTCCACGGTGGACAGTCCCCATGGCTACACCTTC.

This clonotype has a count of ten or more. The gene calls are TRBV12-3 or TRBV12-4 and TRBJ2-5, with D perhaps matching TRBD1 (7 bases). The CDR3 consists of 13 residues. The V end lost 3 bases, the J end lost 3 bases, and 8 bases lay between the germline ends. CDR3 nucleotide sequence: TGTGCCAGCAGTTTCAGGGGGGAAGAGACCCAGTACTTC. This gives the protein CASSFRGEETQYF.

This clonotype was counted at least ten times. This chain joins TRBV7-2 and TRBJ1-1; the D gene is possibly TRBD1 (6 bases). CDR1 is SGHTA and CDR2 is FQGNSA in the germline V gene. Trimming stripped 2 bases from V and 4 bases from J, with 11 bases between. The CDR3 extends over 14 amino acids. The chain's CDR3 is CASSLQGWGTEAFF. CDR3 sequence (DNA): TGTGCCAGCAGCTTACAGGGGTGGGGCACTGAAGCTTTCTTT.

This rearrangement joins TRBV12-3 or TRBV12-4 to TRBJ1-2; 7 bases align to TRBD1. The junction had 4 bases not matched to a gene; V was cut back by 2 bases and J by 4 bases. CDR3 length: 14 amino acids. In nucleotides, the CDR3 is TGTGCCAGCAGTTTAAATGCAGGGGGCTATGGCTACACCTTC. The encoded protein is CASSLNAGGYGYTF.

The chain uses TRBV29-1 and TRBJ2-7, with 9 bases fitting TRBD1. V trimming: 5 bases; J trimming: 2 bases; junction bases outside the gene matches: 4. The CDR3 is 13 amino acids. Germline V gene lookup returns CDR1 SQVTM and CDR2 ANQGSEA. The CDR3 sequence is CSVIRDRAYEQYF. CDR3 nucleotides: TGCAGCGTTATTCGGGACAGGGCCTACGAGCAGTACTTC.

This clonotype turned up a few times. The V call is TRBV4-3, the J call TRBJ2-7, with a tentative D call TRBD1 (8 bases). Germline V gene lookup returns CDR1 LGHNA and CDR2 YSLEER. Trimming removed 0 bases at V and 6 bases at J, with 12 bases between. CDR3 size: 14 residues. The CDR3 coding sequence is TGCGCCAGCAGCCAAGAACAGGGGGGGCTCGAGCAGTACTTC. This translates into CASSQEQGGLEQYF.

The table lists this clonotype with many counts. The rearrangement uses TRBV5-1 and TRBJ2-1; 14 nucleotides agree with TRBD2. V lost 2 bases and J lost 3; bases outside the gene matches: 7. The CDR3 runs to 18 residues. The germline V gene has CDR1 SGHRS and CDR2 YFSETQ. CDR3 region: CASSLGLAGGLLYNEQFF. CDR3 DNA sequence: TGCGCCAGCAGCTTAGGACTAGCGGGGGGCCTCCTCTACAATGAGCAGTTCTTC.

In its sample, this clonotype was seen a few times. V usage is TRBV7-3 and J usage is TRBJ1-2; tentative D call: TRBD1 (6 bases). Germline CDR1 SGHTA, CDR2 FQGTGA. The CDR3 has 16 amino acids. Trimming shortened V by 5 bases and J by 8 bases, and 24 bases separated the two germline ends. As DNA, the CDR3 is TGTGCCAGCAGCCACCCAGGGGCGGCGGCCGTTAGGGGCTACACCTTC. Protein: CASSHPGAAAVRGYTF.

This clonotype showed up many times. The CDR3 sequence is CASSPRTSAVGEQYF. In DNA form, the CDR3 reads TGTGCCAGCAGCCCCCGGACTAGTGCCGTGGGTGAGCAGTACTTC. This chain joins TRBV7-2 and TRBJ2-7, with 7 bases fitting TRBD2. With V trimmed by 5 bases and J by 7 bases, 14 bases remained unmatched. Per the germline V gene, CDR1 is SGHTA and CDR2 is FQGNSA. CDR3 length equals 15 residues.

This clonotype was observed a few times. In DNA form, the CDR3 reads TGTGCCAGCGGAAGCGGGGGGACAAATGACCGCGGTTACGAGCAGTACTTC. Its translation is CASGSGGTNDRGYEQYF. This chain links TRBV10-3 with TRBJ2-7; 9 bases are shared with TRBD2. The J segment lost 4 bases and the V segment lost 10 bases, leaving 20 bases of the junction unmatched. The V gene's germline CDR1 is ENHRY and CDR2 SYGVKD. This CDR3 is 17 amino acids long.

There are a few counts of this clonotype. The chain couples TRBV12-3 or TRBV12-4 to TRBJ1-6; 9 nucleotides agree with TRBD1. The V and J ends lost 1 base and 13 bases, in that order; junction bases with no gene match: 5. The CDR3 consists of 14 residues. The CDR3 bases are TGTGCCAGCAGTTTAGGGACAGGGGTTTCCCCCCTCCACTTT. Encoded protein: CASSLGTGVSPLHF.

CDR3 sequence: CASSYPQETQYF. CDR3 nucleotides: TGTGCCAGCAGTTACCCTCAAGAGACCCAGTACTTC. The chain joins TRBV6-2 or TRBV6-3 to TRBJ2-5; the D is unclear. Germline assignment: CDR1 MNHEY and CDR2 SVGEGT. The CDR3 has 12 residues. V lost 2 bases and J lost 2, with 3 bases in between.

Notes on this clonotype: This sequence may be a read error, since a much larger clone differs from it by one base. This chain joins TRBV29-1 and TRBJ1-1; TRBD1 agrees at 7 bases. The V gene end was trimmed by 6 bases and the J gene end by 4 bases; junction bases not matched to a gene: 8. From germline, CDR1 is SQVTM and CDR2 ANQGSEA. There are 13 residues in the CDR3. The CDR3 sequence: CSVGGQLSTEAFF. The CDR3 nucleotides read TGCAGCGTGGGGGGACAGCTGAGCACTGAAGCTTTCTTT.

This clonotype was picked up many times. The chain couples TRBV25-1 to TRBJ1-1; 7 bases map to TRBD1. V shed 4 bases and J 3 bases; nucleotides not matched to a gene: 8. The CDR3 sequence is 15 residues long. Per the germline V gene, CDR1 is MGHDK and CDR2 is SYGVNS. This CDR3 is CASSGIRQGYTEAFF. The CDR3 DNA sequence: TGTGCCAGCAGTGGAATAAGACAGGGATACACTGAAGCTTTCTTT.

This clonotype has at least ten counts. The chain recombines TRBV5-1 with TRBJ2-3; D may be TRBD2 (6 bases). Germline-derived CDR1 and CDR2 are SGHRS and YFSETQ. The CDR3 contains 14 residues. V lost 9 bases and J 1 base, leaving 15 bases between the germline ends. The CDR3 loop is CATKPGGGTDTQYF. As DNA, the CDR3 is TGCGCCACGAAACCAGGAGGGGGCACAGATACGCAGTATTTT.

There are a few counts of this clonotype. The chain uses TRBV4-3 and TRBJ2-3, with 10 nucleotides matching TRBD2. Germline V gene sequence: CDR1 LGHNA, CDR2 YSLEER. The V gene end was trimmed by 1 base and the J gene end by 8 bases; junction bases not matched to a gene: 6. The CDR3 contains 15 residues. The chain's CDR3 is CASSQVAGGPGTQYF. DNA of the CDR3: TGCGCCAGCAGCCAAGTAGCGGGGGGCCCCGGTACGCAGTATTTT.

The CDR3 reads CASSRDSLPEQFF. Here the CDR3 DNA reads TGCGCCAGCAGTAGAGATTCCCTTCCGGAGCAGTTCTTC. V is TRBV10-2 and J is TRBJ2-1; D is undetermined. Germline values: CDR1 WSHSY, CDR2 SAAADI. This CDR3 comprises 13 residues. The V end was cut by 5 bases, the J end by 10 bases, with 15 bases between.

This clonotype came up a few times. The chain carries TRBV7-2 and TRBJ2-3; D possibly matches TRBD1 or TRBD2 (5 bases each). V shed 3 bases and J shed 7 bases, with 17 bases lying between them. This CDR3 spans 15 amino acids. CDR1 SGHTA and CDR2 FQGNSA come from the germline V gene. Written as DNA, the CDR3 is TGTGCCAGCAGCTTGGCATTAAACGGGGCGAATACGCAGTATTTT. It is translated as CASSLALNGANTQYF.

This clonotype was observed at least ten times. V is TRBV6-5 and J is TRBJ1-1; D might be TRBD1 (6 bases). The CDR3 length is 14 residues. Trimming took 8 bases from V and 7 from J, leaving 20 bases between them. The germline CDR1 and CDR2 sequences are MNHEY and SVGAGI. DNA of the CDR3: TGTGCCAGCTCCACAGGGTACGACACCGGTGAAGCTTTCTTT. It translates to CASSTGYDTGEAFF.